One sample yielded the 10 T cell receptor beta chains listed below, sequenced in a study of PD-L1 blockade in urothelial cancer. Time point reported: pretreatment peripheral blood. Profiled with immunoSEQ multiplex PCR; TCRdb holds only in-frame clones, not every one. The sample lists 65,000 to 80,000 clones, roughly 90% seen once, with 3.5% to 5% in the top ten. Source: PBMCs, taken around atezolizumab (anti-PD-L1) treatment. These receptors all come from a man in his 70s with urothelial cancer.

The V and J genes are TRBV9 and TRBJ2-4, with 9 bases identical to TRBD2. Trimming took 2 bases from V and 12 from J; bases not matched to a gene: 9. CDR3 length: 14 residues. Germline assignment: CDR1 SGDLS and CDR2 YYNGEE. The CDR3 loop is CASSVAPSGTDQYF. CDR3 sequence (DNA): TGTGCCAGCAGCGTGGCCCCTAGCGGGACGGATCAGTACTTC.

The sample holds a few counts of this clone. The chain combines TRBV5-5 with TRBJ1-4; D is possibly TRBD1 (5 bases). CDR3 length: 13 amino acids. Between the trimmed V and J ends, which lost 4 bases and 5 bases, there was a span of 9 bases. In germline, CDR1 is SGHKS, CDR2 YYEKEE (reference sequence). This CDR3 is CASSLRQNEKLFF. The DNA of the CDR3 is TGTGCCAGCAGCCTACGACAGAATGAAAAACTGTTTTTT.

This chain's CDR3 is CASSQFPLAGGHTDTQYF. CDR3 sequence (DNA): TGTGCCAGCAGCCAATTCCCGCTGGCGGGAGGGCACACAGATACGCAGTATTTT. The chain is built from TRBV4-2 and TRBJ2-3, with 9 bases matching TRBD2. This CDR3 region has 18 residues. Trimming at V came to 2 bases and at J to 2 bases, leaving 11 bases not matched to a gene. Germline lookup yields CDR1 LGHNA and CDR2 YNFKEQ.

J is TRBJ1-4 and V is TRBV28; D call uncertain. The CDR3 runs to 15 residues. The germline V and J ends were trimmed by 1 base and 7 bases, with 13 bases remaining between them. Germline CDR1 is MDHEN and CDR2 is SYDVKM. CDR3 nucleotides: TGTGCCAGCAGTTTATATGGTAGGCGCGGTGAAAAACTGTTTTTT. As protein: CASSLYGRRGEKLFF.

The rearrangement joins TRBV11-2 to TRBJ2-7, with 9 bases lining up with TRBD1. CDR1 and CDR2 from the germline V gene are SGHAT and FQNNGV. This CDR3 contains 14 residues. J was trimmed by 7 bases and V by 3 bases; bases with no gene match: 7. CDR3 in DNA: TGTGCCAGCAGCTTCAACAGGGGGCTGGTTGAGCAGTACTTC. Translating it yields CASSFNRGLVEQYF. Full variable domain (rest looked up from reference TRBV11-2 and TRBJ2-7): EAGVAQSPRYKIIEKRQSVAFWCNPISGHATLYWYQQILGQGPKLLIQFQNNGVVDDSQLPKDRFSAERLKGVDSTLKIQPAKLEDSAVYLCASSFNRGLVEQYFGPGTRLTVT.

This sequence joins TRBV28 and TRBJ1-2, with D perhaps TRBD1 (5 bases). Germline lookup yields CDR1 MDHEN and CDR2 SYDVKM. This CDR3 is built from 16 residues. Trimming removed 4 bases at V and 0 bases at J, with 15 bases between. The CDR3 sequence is CASSSPAGNTNYGYTF. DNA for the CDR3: TGTGCCAGCAGTTCCCCAGCAGGGAACACTAACTATGGCTACACCTTC.

The CDR3 sequence: CASSYLLQGGDQYF. The CDR3 nucleotides read TGTGCCAGCAGTTACCTATTACAGGGGGGAGACCAGTACTTC. The genes are TRBV6-5 and TRBJ2-5, with 8 bases fitting TRBD1. Per germline, CDR1 MNHEY and CDR2 SVGAGI. The CDR3 sequence is 14 residues long. Germline trimming cut 2 bases from V and 10 bases from J; bases unmatched to any gene: 9.

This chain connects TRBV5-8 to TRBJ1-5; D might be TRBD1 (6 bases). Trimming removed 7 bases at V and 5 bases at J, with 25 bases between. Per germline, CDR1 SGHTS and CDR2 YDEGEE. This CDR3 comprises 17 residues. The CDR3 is CASRPYLGAEGHQPQHF. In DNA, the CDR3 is TGTGCCAGCCGCCCCTATTTGGGGGCAGAGGGGCATCAGCCCCAGCATTTT.

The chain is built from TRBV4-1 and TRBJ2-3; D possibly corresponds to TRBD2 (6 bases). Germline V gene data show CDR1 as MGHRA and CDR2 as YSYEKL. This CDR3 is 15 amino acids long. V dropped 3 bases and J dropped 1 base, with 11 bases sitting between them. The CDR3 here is CASSQLPSGTDTQYF. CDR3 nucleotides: TGCGCCAGCAGCCAGCTCCCTAGCGGCACAGATACGCAGTATTTT.

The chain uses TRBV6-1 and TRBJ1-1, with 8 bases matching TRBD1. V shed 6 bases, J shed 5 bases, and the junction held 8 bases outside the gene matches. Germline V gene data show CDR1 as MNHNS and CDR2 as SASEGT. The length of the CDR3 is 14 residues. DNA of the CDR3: TGTGCCAGCAGATTGCCAGGGGGCCTGACTGAAGCTTTCTTT. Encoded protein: CASRLPGGLTEAFF.